A selection of T cell receptor beta chains follows, all from one sample in a study of T cells in Graves' hyperthyroidism and ophthalmopathy. TCRdb reprocessed the multiplex PCR reads with MiXCR, giving one entry per CDR3 protein. The data hold 150,000 to 200,000 distinct CDR3 sequences, with 17% observed a single time. The specimen sequenced was blood. Receptors were obtained from a woman aged 45-65 years with Graves' hyperthyroidism. CDR3s include the opening cysteine and the closing phenylalanine or tryptophan. A D gene is named only where the DNA matches it firmly. Size tells how often a clone was seen (once, few, many) or the class of an expanded clone, and some rows leave it out.

TRBD2 | TRBJ2-3 | many | TRBV12-3/TRBV12-4 | CASGQAGPTDTQYF | TGTGCCAGCGGACAAGCGGGACCCACAGATACGCAGTATTTT
NA | TRBJ1-1 | many | TRBV12-3/TRBV12-4 | CASSTTPGTEAFF | TGTGCCAGCAGCACAACTCCAGGGACTGAAGCTTTCTTT
NA | TRBJ2-5 | NA | TRBV27 | CASSRGKETQYF | TGTGCCAGCAGCAGGGGCAAAGAGACCCAGTACTTC
NA | TRBJ2-7 | many | TRBV7-2 | CASAFSGYEQYF | TGTGCCAGCGCCTTCTCCGGCTACGAGCAGTACTTC
NA | TRBJ1-1 | NA | TRBV3-1 | CASSPRGVNTETFF | TGTGCCAGCAGCCCTAGGGGGGTGAACACTGAAACTTTCTTT
NA | TRBJ2-7 | NA | TRBV2 | CASGKGLGYEQYF | TGTGCCAGCGGTAAGGGACTGGGCTACGAGCAGTACTTC
TRBD2 | TRBJ2-1 | many | TRBV6-1 | CASSDSGGADDEQFF | TGTGCCAGCAGTGATAGCGGGGGGGCCGACGATGAGCAGTTCTTC
NA | TRBJ2-5 | many | TRBV7-2 | CASSLVLAETQYF | TGTGCCAGCAGCCTCGTACTAGCAGAGACCCAGTACTTC
NA | TRBJ2-7 | NA | TRBV12-3/TRBV12-4 | CASRLGQNTEAYEQYF | TGTGCCAGCAGACTCGGACAGAACACTGAAGCCTACGAGCAGTACTTC
NA | TRBJ1-5 | many | TRBV3-1 | CASSQGNQPQHF | TGTGCCAGCAGCCAAGGCAATCAGCCCCAGCATTTT
TRBD1 | TRBJ1-2 | many | TRBV29-1 | CSVRDRENYGYTF | TGCAGCGTTCGGGACAGGGAGAACTATGGCTACACCTTC
NA | TRBJ1-2 | many | TRBV12-5 | CASGFGDLGSYGYTF | TGTGCTAGTGGTTTCGGGGACTTGGGGTCATATGGCTACACCTTC
NA | TRBJ2-2 | many | TRBV7-9 | CASRSGGNTGELFF | TGTGCCAGCAGATCCGGGGGCAACACCGGGGAGCTGTTTTTT
TRBD1 | TRBJ1-3 | NA | TRBV5-1 | CASSLAGSGGGNSGNTIYF | TGCGCCAGCAGCTTGGCCGGATCAGGGGGCGGTAATTCTGGAAACACCATATATTTT
NA | TRBJ1-1 | few | TRBV18 | CASSPPRGDTAFF | TGTGCCAGCTCACCACCCCGGGGGGATACGGCTTTCTTT
NA | TRBJ1-1 | many | TRBV5-8 | CASSSEDTITTEAFF | TGTGCCAGCAGCTCAGAGGACACCATAACAACTGAAGCTTTCTTT
NA | TRBJ2-2 | NA | TRBV4-2 | CASSQESNTGELFF | TGTGCCAGCAGCCAAGAATCGAACACCGGGGAGCTGTTTTTT
NA | TRBJ1-1 | NA | TRBV4-1 | CASSQEWGGNTEAFF | TGCGCCAGCAGCCAAGAGTGGGGAGGGAACACTGAAGCTTTCTTT
NA | TRBJ1-6 | NA | TRBV4-3 | CASSHQPGHPNSPLHF | TGCGCCAGCAGCCACCAGCCGGGACATCCAAATTCACCCCTCCACTTT
TRBD1 | TRBJ2-5 | few | TRBV5-6 | CAGSPNRGDSQETQYF | TGTGCCGGCAGTCCGAACCGAGGGGACAGCCAAGAGACCCAGTACTTC
NA | TRBJ1-1 | many | TRBV9 | CASSVVKGWNTEAFF | TGTGCCAGCAGCGTAGTTAAGGGATGGAACACTGAAGCTTTCTTT
NA | TRBJ2-6 | many | TRBV11-2 | CASSWTDSGANVLTF | TGTGCCAGCAGCTGGACGGACTCTGGGGCCAACGTCCTGACTTTC
NA | TRBJ1-1 | few | TRBV27 | CASSSGLMNTGAFF | TGTGCCAGCAGTTCGGGACTCATGAACACTGGAGCTTTCTTT
NA | TRBJ2-1 | many | TRBV27 | CASSFGRQVYNEQFF | TGTGCCAGCAGTTTCGGGAGACAGGTTTACAATGAGCAGTTCTTC
TRBD2 | TRBJ2-1 | once | TRBV28 | CASSLVGREARSYNEQFF | TGTGCCAGCAGTTTAGTTGGGCGGGAGGCCCGCTCCTACAATGAGCAGTTCTTC
NA | TRBJ1-5 | many | TRBV10-3 | CAISESEYNSNQPQHF | TGTGCCATCAGTGAGTCTGAATATAATAGCAATCAGCCCCAGCATTTT
NA | TRBJ2-7 | many | TRBV28 | CASSLSRLYEQYF | TGTGCCAGCAGTTTATCCCGATTATACGAGCAGTACTTC
NA | TRBJ2-1 | many | TRBV27 | CASSFPGAHNEQFF | TGTGCCAGCAGTTTCCCCGGGGCCCACAATGAGCAGTTCTTC